A single sample is the source of the 15 T cell receptor beta chains below, sequenced in a study of OX40 agonist ivuxolimab in advanced cancers. Produced via immunoSEQ multiplex PCR; TCRdb's table is partial and in-frame only. The profile shows about 150,000 clones, approximately 90% of them singletons. Sequenced here: CD4+ or CD8+ T cells sorted from blood, sampled in a trial of the OX40 agonist ivuxolimab. All receptors come from an adult with an advanced solid tumor such as melanoma, head and neck, liver or kidney cancer.

The V gene is TRBV6-1, the J gene TRBJ2-1; D not certain. The ends were cut back, 11 bases at V and 2 bases at J, with 16 bases in the middle. The CDR3 runs 14 residues. Looked up from germline, CDR1 is MNHNS and CDR2 is SASEGT. The CDR3 DNA sequence: TGTGCCGTCGGGTGGGCAGGAGCCTACAATGAGCAGTTCTTC. It translates to CAVGWAGAYNEQFF.

The chain employs TRBV7-6 and TRBJ1-4, with 8 bases aligning to TRBD1. The CDR3 has 15 residues. Germline V gene sequence: CDR1 SGHVS, CDR2 FNYEAQ. The junction had 4 bases not matched to a gene; V was cut back by 4 bases and J by 3 bases. The CDR3 bases are TGTGCCAGCAGCTCCAGGGGGCCCGCTAATGAAAAACTGTTTTTT. As protein: CASSSRGPANEKLFF. The entire variable domain, with the rest obtained from reference TRBV7-6 and TRBJ1-4, is as follows: GAGVSQSPRYKVTKRGQDVALRCDPISGHVSLYWYRQALGQGPEFLTYFNYEAQQDKSGLPNDRFSAERPEGSISTLTIQRTEQRDSAMYRCASSSRGPANEKLFFGSGTQLSVL.

This chain joins TRBV6-5 and TRBJ2-7; maybe TRBD2 (5 bases). There are 14 residues in the CDR3. CDR1 and CDR2 (germline): MNHEY, SVGAGI. V dropped 0 bases and J dropped 3 bases, with 9 bases sitting between them. CDR3 in amino acids: CASSYSPSGYEQYF. For the CDR3, the DNA is TGTGCCAGCAGTTACTCGCCCAGCGGCTACGAGCAGTACTTC.

The DNA of the CDR3 is TGTGCCACCAGCAGAACAGGGGGCACAGATACGCAGTATTTT. Residues: CATSRTGGTDTQYF. The V gene is TRBV15, the J gene TRBJ2-3; TRBD1 aligns across 7 bases. The CDR3 totals 14 residues. The V gene's germline CDR1 is LNHNV and CDR2 YYDKDF (reference sequence). The V segment lost 2 bases and the J segment 1 base; nucleotides outside the gene matches: 0.

The chain is built from TRBV14 and TRBJ1-2; TRBD1 matches at 9 bases. V shed 1 base and J 4 bases; nucleotides not matched to a gene: 4. Germline V lookup: CDR1 SGHDN, CDR2 FVKESK. The length of the CDR3 is 15 residues. CDR3 region: CASSQGTGAGYGYTF. CDR3 bases: TGTGCCAGCAGCCAAGGGACAGGGGCTGGCTATGGCTACACCTTC.

This chain joins TRBV5-1 and TRBJ2-3, with 10 bases matching TRBD2. The CDR3 sequence is 16 residues long. The V gene's germline CDR1 is SGHRS and CDR2 YFSETQ. Unmatched junction bases numbered 9, after V lost 0 bases and J lost 8 bases. The CDR3 nucleotides read TGCGCCAGCAGCTTGGTCGGCCTAGCGGGAGATGTTACGCAGTATTTT. It yields the protein CASSLVGLAGDVTQYF.

CDR3 sequence (DNA): TGTGCCAGCAGTATACAGGGTGAAGCTTTCTTT. As protein: CASSIQGEAFF. This chain connects TRBV28 to TRBJ1-1, with TRBD1 as a possible D gene (6 bases). The germline V gene encodes CDR1 MDHEN and CDR2 SYDVKM. V lost 5 bases and J lost 7, with 8 bases in between. This CDR3 is 11 amino acids long.

On this clone: Different DNA sequences within this sample yield the same CDR3. This chain links TRBV4-3 with TRBJ2-7, with 7 bases that match TRBD2. This CDR3 region has 13 residues. CDR1 LGHNA and CDR2 YSLEER come from the germline V gene. The ends lost 4 bases at V and 3 bases at J; junction bases unmatched: 3. This chain's CDR3 is CASSRGGDYEQYF. The CDR3, as DNA: TGCGCCAGCAGCCGGGGGGGTGACTACGAGCAGTACTTC.

The chain links TRBV5-4 to TRBJ2-7, with D perhaps TRBD1 (5 bases). Trimming pared 4 bases from V and 4 bases from J, leaving 12 bases between. The CDR3 is made up of 13 amino acids. CDR1 SGHNT and CDR2 YYREEE come from the germline V gene (reference sequence). This CDR3 is CASSPRQGYEQYF. The CDR3 bases are TGTGCCAGCAGCCCCCGGCAGGGTTACGAGCAGTACTTC.

The chain combines TRBV18 with TRBJ1-5, with 7 bases fitting TRBD1. There are 13 residues in the CDR3. With V trimmed by 5 bases and J by 4 bases, 2 bases remained unmatched. Germline V CDR1 and CDR2: KGHSH, LQKENI. The CDR3 DNA reads as TGTGCCAGCTCAGGACAGGATAATCAGCCCCAGCATTTT. Translated: CASSGQDNQPQHF.

The gene calls are TRBV6-5 and TRBJ1-4; 8 positions match TRBD1. The CDR3 totals 15 residues. V shed 6 bases, J shed 4 bases, and the junction held 7 bases outside the gene matches. CDR1 and CDR2 (germline): MNHEY, SVGAGI. This chain's CDR3 is CASSRRTGINEKLFF. The CDR3 bases are TGTGCCAGCAGCCGCCGGACAGGGATTAATGAAAAACTGTTTTTT.

The chain couples TRBV30 to TRBJ2-1, with a possible D match to TRBD2 (6 bases). The V gene lost 2 bases and the J gene lost 4 bases, with 15 bases spanning the gap. Germline V CDR1 and CDR2: GTSNPN, SVGIG (reference sequence). The CDR3 covers 15 residues. This CDR3 reads CAWSRGLRGYNEQFF. The CDR3 DNA reads TGTGCCTGGAGTCGGGGACTCCGGGGTTACAATGAGCAGTTCTTC.

The rearrangement uses TRBV28 and TRBJ2-7; 10 bases map to TRBD2. This CDR3 contains 17 residues. CDR1 and CDR2 from the germline V gene are MDHEN and SYDVKM. The ends lost 6 bases at V and 4 bases at J; junction bases unmatched: 15. The CDR3 nucleotides are TGTGCCAGCAGCTCCACCCCAAGCGGGAGGGCCAGGTACGAGCAGTACTTC. Its translation: CASSSTPSGRARYEQYF. The whole variable domain, remainder taken from reference TRBV28 and TRBJ2-7, is DVKVTQSSRYLVKRTGEKVFLECVQDMDHENMFWYRQDPGLGLRLIYFSYDVKMKEKGDIPEGYSVSREKKERFSLILESASTNQTSMYLCASSSTPSGRARYEQYFGPGTRLTVT.

This clone has more than one count but fewer than ten. J is TRBJ2-7 and V is TRBV27; weak D call: TRBD1 (6 bases). V lost 3 bases and J lost 2, with 14 bases in between. Germline-derived CDR1 and CDR2 are MNHEY and SMNVEV (reference sequence). The CDR3 is made up of 15 amino acids. The CDR3 bases are TGTGCCAGCAGTTTGGGGCAGGGGCGGACCTACGAGCAGTACTTC. Amino acids: CASSLGQGRTYEQYF.

The chain has TRBV28 and TRBJ1-2; tentatively, D is TRBD1 (5 bases). Trimming left V 6 bases short and J 4 bases short, with 12 bases between. CDR3 size: 13 residues. Germline V gene data show CDR1 as MDHEN and CDR2 as SYDVKM. The CDR3 nucleotides are TGTGCCAGCAGGGAGGGGATTGCCTATGGCTACACCTTC. Its translation is CASREGIAYGYTF.